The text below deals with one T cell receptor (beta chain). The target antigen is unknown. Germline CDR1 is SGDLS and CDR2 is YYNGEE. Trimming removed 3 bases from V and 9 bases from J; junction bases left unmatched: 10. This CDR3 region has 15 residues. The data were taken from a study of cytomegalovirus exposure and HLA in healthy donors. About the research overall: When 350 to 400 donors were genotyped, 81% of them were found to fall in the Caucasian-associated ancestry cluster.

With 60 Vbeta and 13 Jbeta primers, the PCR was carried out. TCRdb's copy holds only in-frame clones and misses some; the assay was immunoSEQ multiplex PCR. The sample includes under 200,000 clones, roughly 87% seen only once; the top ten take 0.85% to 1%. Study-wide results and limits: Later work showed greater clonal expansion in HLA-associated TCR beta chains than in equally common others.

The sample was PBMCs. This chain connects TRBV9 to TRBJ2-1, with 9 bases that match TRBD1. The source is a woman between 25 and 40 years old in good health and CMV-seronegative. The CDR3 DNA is TGTGCCAGCAGCGAGGGGACAGGGATAATGACTGAGCAGTTCTTC. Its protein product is CASSEGTGIMTEQFF.